This TCR beta chain was sequenced for a study of cytomegalovirus exposure and HLA in healthy donors. The wider study: From 150 million to 200 million T cells, an earlier analysis saw roughly 120 million unique TCR beta sequences.

The CDR3 is 16 amino acids. Looked up from germline, CDR1 is SGHRS and CDR2 is YFSETQ. V gave up 0 bases and J gave up 4 bases; unmatched junction bases: 6. PCR was performed using 60 Vbeta and 13 Jbeta primers. Repertoires were generated with immunoSEQ multiplex PCR, while TCRdb's copy carries only in-frame clones and drops some. This sample carries 75,000 to 90,000 clones, over 60% of them seen once, and the ten largest clones take 4% to 5%. The receptor was isolated from a man between 60 and 75 years old in good health and CMV-seronegative. The chain couples TRBV5-1 to TRBJ2-7; 11 nucleotides match TRBD2. Sequenced: PBMCs. CDR3 protein: CASSLGLAGPLYEQYF. In DNA form, the CDR3 reads TGCGCCAGCAGCTTGGGACTAGCGGGGCCCCTATACGAGCAGTACTTC.